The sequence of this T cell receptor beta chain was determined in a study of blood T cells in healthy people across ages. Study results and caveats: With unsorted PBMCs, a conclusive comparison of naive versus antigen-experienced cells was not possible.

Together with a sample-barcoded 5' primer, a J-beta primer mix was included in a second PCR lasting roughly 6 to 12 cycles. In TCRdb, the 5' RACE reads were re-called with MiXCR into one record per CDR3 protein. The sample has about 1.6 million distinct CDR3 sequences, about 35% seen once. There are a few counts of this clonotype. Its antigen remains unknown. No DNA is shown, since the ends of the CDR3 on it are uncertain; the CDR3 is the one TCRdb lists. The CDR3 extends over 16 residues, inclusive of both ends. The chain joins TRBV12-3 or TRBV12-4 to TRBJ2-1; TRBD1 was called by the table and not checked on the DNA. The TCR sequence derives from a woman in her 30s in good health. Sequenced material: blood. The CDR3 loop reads CASSSAEQFFGPGRFF.